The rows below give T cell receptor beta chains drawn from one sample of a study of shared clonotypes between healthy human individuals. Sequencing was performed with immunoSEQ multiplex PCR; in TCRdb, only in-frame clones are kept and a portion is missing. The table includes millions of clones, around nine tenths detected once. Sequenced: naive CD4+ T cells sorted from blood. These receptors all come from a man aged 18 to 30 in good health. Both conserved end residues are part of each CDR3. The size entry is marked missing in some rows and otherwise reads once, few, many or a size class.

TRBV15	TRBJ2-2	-	CATSRDLGAANTGELFF
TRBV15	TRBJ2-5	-	CATSRGDRAVPETQYF
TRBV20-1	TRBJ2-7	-	CSAGDSYEQYF
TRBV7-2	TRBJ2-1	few	CASSLAGTSVYNEQFF
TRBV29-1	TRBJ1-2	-	CSVEDAPQQRDGYTF
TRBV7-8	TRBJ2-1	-	CASSLVGGMVYNEQFF
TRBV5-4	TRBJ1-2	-	CASSPAGGMANYGYTF
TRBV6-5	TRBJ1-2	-	CASSQPGYGYTF
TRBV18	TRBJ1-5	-	CASSPPGDTRYSNQPQHF
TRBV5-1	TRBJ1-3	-	CASSLDYSRNTMYF
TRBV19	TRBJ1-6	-	CASSISSTGVNSPLHF
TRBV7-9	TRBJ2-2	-	CASSLGQLDHTGELFF
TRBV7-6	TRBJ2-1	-	CASSSSGTSGVYNEQFF
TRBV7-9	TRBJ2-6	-	CASSLASSGANVLTF
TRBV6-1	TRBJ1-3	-	CASRAGQVTLYTIYF
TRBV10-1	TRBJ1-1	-	CASSDPGSGNTEAFF
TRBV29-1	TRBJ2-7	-	CSVETAASGSYEQYF
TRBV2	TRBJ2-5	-	CASSEALQGETQYF
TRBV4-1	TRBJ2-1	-	CASSRLVGPSSYNEQFF
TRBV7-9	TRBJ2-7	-	CASSLNQGEQYF
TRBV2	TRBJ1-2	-	CASSEPGGQGYTF
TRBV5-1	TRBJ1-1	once	CASSSGQGNQNTEAFF
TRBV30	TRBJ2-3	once	CAWSGAVDHGTDTQYF
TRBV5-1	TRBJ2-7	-	CASRRSGNSYEQYF
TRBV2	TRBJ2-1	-	CASTDPGSGRAGEQFF
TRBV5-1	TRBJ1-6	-	CASSLFGEGDRSPLHF
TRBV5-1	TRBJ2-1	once	CASSLDLAGNPFF
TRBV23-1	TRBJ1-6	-	CASSQSTRRPQGSYNSPLHF
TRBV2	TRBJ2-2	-	CASNRDTGELFF
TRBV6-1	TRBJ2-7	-	CASSELSISYF
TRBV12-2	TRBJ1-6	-	CASRLRDSGGMNSPLHF
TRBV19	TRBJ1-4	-	CASSDDLKVGEKLFF
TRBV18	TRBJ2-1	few	CASSALGGNEQFF
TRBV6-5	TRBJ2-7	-	CASSYGTGASYEQYF
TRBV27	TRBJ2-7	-	CASSSPPRQGANDPYEQYF
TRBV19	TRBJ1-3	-	CASSLTSGNTIYF
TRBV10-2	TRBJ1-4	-	CASSDRGSPGEKLFF